A selection of T cell receptor beta chains follows, all from one sample in a study of T and B cells in COVID-19 patients. TCRdb re-analysed the multiplex PCR reads in MiXCR, keeping a single row per CDR3 protein. The table has 3,200 or so distinct CDR3 sequences, roughly 25% seen once. The sample taken for sequencing was blood. The receptor set was obtained from a human donor with active COVID-19. Both conserved end residues are part of each CDR3. D genes are given only for firm matches. Expanded clones are given a class, and other clones once, few, many or no size at all.

CASSSDGQGGTEAFF | TGTGCCAGCAGCTCTGACGGGCAGGGAGGCACTGAAGCTTTCTTT | TRBV5-5 | . | TRBJ1-1 | medium-sized
CSGGGNEQFF | TGCAGCGGAGGGGGGAATGAGCAGTTCTTC | TRBV29-1 | . | TRBJ2-1 | large
CAWSVKTSGGGEQFF | TGTGCCTGGAGTGTAAAGACTAGCGGGGGTGGAGAGCAGTTCTTC | TRBV30 | TRBD2 | TRBJ2-1 | medium-sized
CASRPGGASYGYTF | TGTGCCAGCAGACCCGGCGGCGCTTCATATGGCTACACCTTC | TRBV6-5 | . | TRBJ1-2 | medium-sized
CASSLRLAGSYNEQFF | TGTGCCAGCAGCTTAAGACTAGCGGGGTCCTACAATGAGCAGTTCTTC | TRBV11-2 | TRBD2 | TRBJ2-1 | few
CASSQTPMGTQYF | TGTGCCAGCAGCCAAACTCCCATGGGGACCCAGTACTTC | TRBV6-2/TRBV6-3 | . | TRBJ2-5 | medium-sized
CASRPGTGGALEF | TGTGCCAGCAGACCTGGGACAGGGGGCGCCCTCGAATTC | TRBV12-3/TRBV12-4 | TRBD1 | TRBJ2-4 | medium-sized
CASNLLGQGDGETQYF | TGTGCCAGCAATCTGCTAGGACAGGGGGATGGAGAGACCCAGTACTTC | TRBV5-5 | TRBD1 | TRBJ2-5 | medium-sized
CASSQGLHDGYTF | TGTGCCAGCAGCCAAGGGTTACACGATGGCTACACCTTC | TRBV14 | . | TRBJ1-2 | .
CASSLEVSSYEQYF | TGTGCCAGCAGCTTAGAGGTGAGCTCCTACGAGCAGTACTTC | TRBV11-1 | . | TRBJ2-7 | .
CASSLGRADGYTF | TGTGCCAGCAGCTTAGGCAGGGCGGATGGCTACACCTTC | TRBV7-2 | . | TRBJ1-2 | many
CASRADRGNQPQHF | TGTGCCAGCAGGGCGGACAGGGGAAATCAGCCCCAGCATTTT | TRBV6-5 | TRBD1 | TRBJ1-5 | medium-sized